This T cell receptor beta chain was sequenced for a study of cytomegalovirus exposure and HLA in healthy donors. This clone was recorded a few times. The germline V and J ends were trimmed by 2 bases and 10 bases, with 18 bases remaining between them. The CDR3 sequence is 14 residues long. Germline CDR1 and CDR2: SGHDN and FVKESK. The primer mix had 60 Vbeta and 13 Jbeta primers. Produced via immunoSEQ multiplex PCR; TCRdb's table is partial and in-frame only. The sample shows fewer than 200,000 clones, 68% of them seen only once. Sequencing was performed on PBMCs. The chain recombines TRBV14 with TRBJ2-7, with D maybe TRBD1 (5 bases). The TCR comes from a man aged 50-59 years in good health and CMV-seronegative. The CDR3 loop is CASSQSRQGIRQYF. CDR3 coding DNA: TGTGCCAGCAGCCAATCAAGGCAGGGAATTCGACAGTACTTC.